A single sample is the source of the 20 T cell receptor beta chains below, sequenced in a study of beta chain features in type 1 diabetes (dated by TCRdb to about 2018). Receptor amplification or capture employed the immunoSEQ multiplex PCR assay. The entire isolated RNA was reverse transcribed using the High Capacity cDNA Reverse Transcription Kit, and thus expressed TCRB transcripts were sequenced. In its TCRdb copy, this immuneACCESS table keeps in-frame sequences only and misses some clones. Where compared with another copy, unresolved V genes explain less than half of these, and the others have no known cause. Counted in this sample were around 710,000 clones; 9.5% to 15% of them appeared once. The top ten hold more than 0.1% of the sample. Study-level results and caveats: In all four CD4+ subsets, TCRB CDR3 length was moderately but significantly shorter in type 1 diabetes patients.

These receptors have no known antigen. The sequencing sample was made of naive CD4+ T cells from blood. The sample's cell subset or site, from its label and the paper: true naive CD4+ T cells. The receptors derive from a man aged 25 to 40 with type 1 diabetes.

The chain has TRBV4-1 and TRBJ2-4; weak D call: TRBD2 (6 bases). CDR1 is MGHRA and CDR2 is YSYEKL in the germline V gene. The CDR3 sequence is 14 residues long. V dropped 5 bases and J dropped 5 bases, with 13 bases sitting between them. The CDR3 loop reads CASSATGTENIQYF. CDR3 bases: TGCGCCAGCAGCGCGACCGGGACTGAAAACATTCAGTACTTC.

This clone was picked up a small number of times. The J gene is TRBJ2-3, the V gene TRBV20-1, with unresolved D. The germline V gene encodes CDR1 DFQATT and CDR2 SNEGSKA (reference sequence). Trimming stripped 3 bases from V and 4 bases from J, with 5 bases between. This CDR3 region has 11 residues. The CDR3: CSARVADTQYF. The CDR3 coding sequence is TGCAGTGCTAGGGTCGCAGATACGCAGTATTTT.

The J gene is TRBJ2-2, the V gene TRBV13; possible D gene TRBD2, 6 bases. Germline assignment: CDR1 PRHDT and CDR2 FYEKMQ (reference sequence). Trimming left V 1 base short and J 5 bases short, with 8 bases between. The CDR3 contains 14 residues. This CDR3 is CASSLAGVTGELFF. The CDR3 nucleotides read TGTGCCAGCAGCTTAGCGGGGGTGACCGGGGAGCTGTTTTTT.

In this sample, this clone turned up a few times. The V call is TRBV14, the J call TRBJ2-2, with D possibly TRBD1 on 5 matching bases. The CDR3 has 15 amino acids. V was clipped by 3 bases and J by 0 bases, with 8 bases between them. Germline CDR1 and CDR2: SGHDN and FVKESK. Written as DNA, the CDR3 is TGTGCCAGCAGCCAGGGGCAGCCGAACACCGGGGAGCTGTTTTTT. Amino acid sequence: CASSQGQPNTGELFF.

The chain joins TRBV4-3 to TRBJ1-5; D is unclear. Deletions cut 2 bases from V and 2 bases from J, with 7 bases between. Germline V lookup: CDR1 LGHNA, CDR2 YSLEER. The CDR3 covers 14 residues. CDR3 protein: CASSQTQGNQPQHF. In DNA, the CDR3 is TGCGCCAGCAGCCAAACCCAGGGCAATCAGCCCCAGCATTTT.

This clone was observed a handful of times. The gene calls are TRBV9 and TRBJ2-7; 8 bases map to TRBD2. V was clipped by 2 bases and J by 4 bases; unmatched bases: 8. This CDR3 has 15 amino acids. Germline V gives CDR1 SGDLS, CDR2 YYNGEE. CDR3 region: CASSVGGAAPYEQYF. Written as DNA, the CDR3 is TGTGCCAGCAGCGTCGGGGGGGCCGCCCCGTACGAGCAGTACTTC.

V usage is TRBV19 and J usage is TRBJ2-7; perhaps TRBD1 as D (6 bases). CDR3 length: 13 amino acids. Germline CDR1 reads LNHDA; CDR2 reads SQIVND (reference sequence). Trimming cost V 3 bases and J 4 bases, with 10 bases left between them. The CDR3 region has the DNA TGTGCCAGTAGTATCGGCAGGGGATACGAGCAGTACTTC. As protein: CASSIGRGYEQYF.

This clone was recorded a few times. The V and J genes are TRBV27 and TRBJ2-3; tentative D call: TRBD1 (6 bases). V lost 6 bases to trimming and J lost 5 bases, with 21 bases between them. The CDR3 is 16 residues long. Germline V gene lookup returns CDR1 MNHEY and CDR2 SMNVEV (reference sequence). The CDR3: CASSIDTGSLGDTQYF. For the CDR3, the DNA is TGTGCCAGCAGCATCGATACAGGGTCTTTAGGAGATACGCAGTATTTT.

The rearrangement uses TRBV7-6 and TRBJ2-5; no firm D call. The CDR3 contains 13 residues. Germline V gives CDR1 SGHVS, CDR2 FNYEAQ. Trimming stripped 5 bases from V and 2 bases from J, with 9 bases between. CDR3 nucleotides: TGTGCCAGCAGCCCCCTAGAACAAGAGACCCAGTACTTC. It codes for CASSPLEQETQYF.

The chain recombines TRBV7-9 with TRBJ1-1; D might be TRBD1 (6 bases). The length of the CDR3 is 16 residues. Trimming shortened V by 5 bases and J by 3 bases, and 19 bases separated the two germline ends. Germline values: CDR1 SEHNR, CDR2 FQNEAQ (reference sequence). The CDR3 region is CASSPLGAWGDTEAFF. The CDR3 DNA is TGTGCCAGCAGCCCATTGGGGGCATGGGGAGACACTGAAGCTTTCTTT. Full variable domain (missing parts from reference TRBV7-9 and TRBJ1-1): DTGVSQNPRHKITKRGQNVTFRCDPISEHNRLYWYRQTLGQGPEFLTYFQNEAQLEKSRLLSDRFSAERPKGSFSTLEIQRTEQGDSAMYLCASSPLGAWGDTEAFFGQGTRLTVV.

This clone was detected only a few times. This same CDR3 is encoded by further DNA sequences in the sample. This sequence joins TRBV6-5 and TRBJ2-5; D gene ambiguous. Germline V gives CDR1 MNHEY, CDR2 SVGAGI. The V end lost 2 bases, the J end lost 4 bases, and 8 bases lay between the germline ends. The CDR3 extends over 13 amino acids. In DNA, the CDR3 is TGTGCCAGCAGTTACGGGCCCGGAGAGACCCAGTACTTC. Translated, it gives CASSYGPGETQYF.

The chain employs TRBV6-5 and TRBJ1-2, with 7 bases aligning to TRBD1. Germline loops: CDR1 MNHEY, CDR2 SVGAGI. V lost 5 bases and J lost 2; bases outside the gene matches: 8. The CDR3 covers 15 residues. CDR3 protein: CASSLLWGQNYGYTF. CDR3 in DNA: TGTGCCAGCAGTCTCCTTTGGGGACAGAACTATGGCTACACCTTC.

There are a few counts of this clone. The rearrangement links TRBV7-9 to TRBJ2-3; D remains unclear. CDR3 size: 14 residues. Germline V gene lookup returns CDR1 SEHNR and CDR2 FQNEAQ (reference sequence). The ends were cut back, 2 bases at V and 2 bases at J, with 8 bases in the middle. Here the CDR3 DNA reads TGTGCCAGCAGCTTAAGGCAGTCCACAGATACGCAGTATTTT. It yields the protein CASSLRQSTDTQYF.

The chain is built from TRBV9 and TRBJ2-1; 9 nucleotides line up with TRBD2. The J segment lost 1 base and the V segment lost 2 bases, leaving 4 bases of the junction unmatched. The germline V gene encodes CDR1 SGDLS and CDR2 YYNGEE. This CDR3 contains 16 residues. The chain's CDR3 is CASSVSGGISYNEQFF. In nucleotides, the CDR3 is TGTGCCAGCAGCGTGAGCGGGGGGATTTCCTACAATGAGCAGTTCTTC.

In its sample, this clone was seen a few times. This sequence joins TRBV5-1 and TRBJ1-5, with D tentatively TRBD1 (5 bases). V was clipped by 8 bases and J by 3 bases, with 12 bases between them. The CDR3 sequence is 13 residues long. Germline lookup yields CDR1 SGHRS and CDR2 YFSETQ. This CDR3 is CASADSYNQPQHF. DNA for the CDR3: TGCGCCAGTGCCGACAGCTACAATCAGCCCCAGCATTTT.

J is TRBJ1-2 and V is TRBV20-1; D not certain. Per germline, CDR1 DFQATT and CDR2 SNEGSKA (reference sequence). V was pared by 3 bases and J by 7 bases, with 6 bases between. The CDR3 spans 10 residues. The CDR3 nucleotides read TGCAGTGCTAGCCTTCTTGGCTACACCTTC. It translates to CSASLLGYTF.

The chain links TRBV5-1 to TRBJ2-7, with 8 bases matching TRBD1. CDR3 size: 15 residues. V shed 4 bases and J 1 base; nucleotides not matched to a gene: 7. Per the germline V gene, CDR1 is SGHRS and CDR2 is YFSETQ. This chain's CDR3 is CASSPGQGVSYEQYF. In DNA, the CDR3 is TGCGCCAGCAGCCCCGGACAGGGAGTGTCCTACGAGCAGTACTTC.

The gene calls are TRBV29-1 and TRBJ1-1; no clear D. Trimming left V 3 bases short and J 1 base short, with 9 bases between. The length of the CDR3 is 13 residues. Germline V CDR1 and CDR2: SQVTM, ANQGSEA. The CDR3 spells CSVEVLRNTEAFF. CDR3 DNA: TGCAGCGTTGAGGTCTTGCGGAACACTGAAGCTTTCTTT.

The gene calls are TRBV18 and TRBJ1-6; D perhaps matches TRBD1 (5 bases). Germline assignment: CDR1 KGHSH and CDR2 LQKENI. The V and J ends lost 6 bases and 7 bases respectively, with 22 bases between them. The length of the CDR3 is 17 residues. The CDR3 loop reads CASSPSLIGRGNSPLHF. The CDR3 DNA is TGTGCCAGCTCCCCGTCTCTAATAGGACGGGGGAATTCACCCCTCCACTTT.

V is TRBV30 and J is TRBJ1-5, with 7 nucleotides matching TRBD1. Germline lookup yields CDR1 GTSNPN and CDR2 SVGIG (reference sequence). The CDR3 has 15 residues. The trim removed 4 bases at V and 6 bases at J, leaving 12 bases unmatched. The chain's CDR3 is CAWTPSTGSGQPQHF. For the CDR3, the DNA is TGTGCCTGGACCCCCTCGACAGGGTCGGGTCAGCCCCAGCATTTT.